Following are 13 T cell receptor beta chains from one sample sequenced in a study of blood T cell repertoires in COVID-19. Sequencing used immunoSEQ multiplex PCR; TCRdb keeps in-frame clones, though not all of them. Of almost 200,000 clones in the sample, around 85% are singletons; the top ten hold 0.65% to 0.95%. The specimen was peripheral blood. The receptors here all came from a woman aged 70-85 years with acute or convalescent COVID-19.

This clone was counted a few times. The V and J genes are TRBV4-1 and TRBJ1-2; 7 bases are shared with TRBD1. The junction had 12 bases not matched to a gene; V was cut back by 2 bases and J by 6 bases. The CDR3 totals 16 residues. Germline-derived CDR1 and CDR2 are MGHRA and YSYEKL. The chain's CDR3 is CASSQPRADRRDGYTF. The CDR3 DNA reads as TGCGCCAGCAGCCAACCCCGGGCGGACAGGCGCGATGGCTACACCTTC.

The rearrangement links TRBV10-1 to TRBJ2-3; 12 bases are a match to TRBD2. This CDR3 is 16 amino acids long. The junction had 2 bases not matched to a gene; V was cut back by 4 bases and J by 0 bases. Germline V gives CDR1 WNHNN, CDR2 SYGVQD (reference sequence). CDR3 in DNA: TGCGCCAGCAGTGTACTAGCGGGGGGAAGCACAGATACGCAGTATTTT. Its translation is CASSVLAGGSTDTQYF.

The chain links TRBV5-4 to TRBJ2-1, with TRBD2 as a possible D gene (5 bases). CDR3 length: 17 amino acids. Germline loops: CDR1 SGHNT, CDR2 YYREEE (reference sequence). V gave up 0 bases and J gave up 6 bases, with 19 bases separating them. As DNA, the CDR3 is TGTGCCAGCAGCTTGGGTACCGGGGTTGCTCGAGGCAATGAGCAGTTCTTC. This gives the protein CASSLGTGVARGNEQFF.

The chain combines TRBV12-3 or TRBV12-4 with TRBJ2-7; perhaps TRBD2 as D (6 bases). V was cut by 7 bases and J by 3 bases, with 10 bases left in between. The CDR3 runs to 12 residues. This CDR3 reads CASTLGGYEQYF. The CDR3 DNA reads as TGTGCCAGCACCCTGGGGGGCTACGAGCAGTACTTC.

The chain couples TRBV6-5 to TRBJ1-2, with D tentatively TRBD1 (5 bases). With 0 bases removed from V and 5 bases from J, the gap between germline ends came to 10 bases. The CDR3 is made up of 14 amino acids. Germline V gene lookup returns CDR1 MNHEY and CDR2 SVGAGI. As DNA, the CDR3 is TGTGCCAGCAGTTACTCGGGACTGAGTTATGGCTACACCTTC. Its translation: CASSYSGLSYGYTF.

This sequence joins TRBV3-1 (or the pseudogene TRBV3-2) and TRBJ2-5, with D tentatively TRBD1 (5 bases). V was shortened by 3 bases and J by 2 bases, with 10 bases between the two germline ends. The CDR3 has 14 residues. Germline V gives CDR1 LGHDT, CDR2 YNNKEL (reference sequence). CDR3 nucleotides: TGTGCCAGCAGCCAGTCAGACAGACAAGAGACCCAGTACTTC. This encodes CASSQSDRQETQYF.

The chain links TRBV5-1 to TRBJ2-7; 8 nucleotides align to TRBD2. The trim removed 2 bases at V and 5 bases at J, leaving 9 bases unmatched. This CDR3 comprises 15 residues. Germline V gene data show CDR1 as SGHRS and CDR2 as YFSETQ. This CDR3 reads CASSLGAGVGDEQYF. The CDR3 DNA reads TGCGCCAGCAGCTTAGGAGCGGGAGTCGGGGACGAGCAGTACTTC.

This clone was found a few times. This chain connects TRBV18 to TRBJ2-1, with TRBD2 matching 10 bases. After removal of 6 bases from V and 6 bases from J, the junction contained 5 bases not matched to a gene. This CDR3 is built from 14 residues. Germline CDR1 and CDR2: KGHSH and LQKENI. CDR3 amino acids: CASSLAGVTNEQFF. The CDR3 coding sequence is TGTGCCAGCTCCCTAGCGGGAGTGACCAATGAGCAGTTCTTC.

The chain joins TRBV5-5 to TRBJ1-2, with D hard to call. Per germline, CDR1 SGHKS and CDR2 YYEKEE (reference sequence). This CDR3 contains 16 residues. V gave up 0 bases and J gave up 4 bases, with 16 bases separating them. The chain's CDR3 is CASSLVSDNSLYGYTF. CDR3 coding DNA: TGTGCCAGCAGCTTGGTGTCCGACAACAGCCTCTATGGCTACACCTTC.

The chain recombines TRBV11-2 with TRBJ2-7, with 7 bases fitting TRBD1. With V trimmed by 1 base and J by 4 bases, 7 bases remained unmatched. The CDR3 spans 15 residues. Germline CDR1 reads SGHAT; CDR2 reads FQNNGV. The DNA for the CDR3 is TGTGCCAGCAGCTTAGTAGGGACAGTAGGGTACGAGCAGTACTTC. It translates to CASSLVGTVGYEQYF.

The CDR3 DNA reads as TGTGCCACCCAACGGTCCGGGATCAATCAGCCCCAGCATTTT. This gives the protein CATQRSGINQPQHF. J is TRBJ1-5 and V is TRBV19; D is unclear. The CDR3 is made up of 14 amino acids. From germline, CDR1 is LNHDA and CDR2 SQIVND (reference sequence). With 10 bases removed from V and 3 bases from J, the gap between germline ends came to 16 bases.

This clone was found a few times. The CDR3 loop reads CASSEGVLGDFGQYF. The CDR3 DNA sequence: TGCGCCAGCAGTGAAGGAGTCCTGGGGGACTTCGGGCAGTACTTC. This sequence joins TRBV10-2 and TRBJ2-7; D possibly corresponds to TRBD2 (6 bases). The V and J ends lost 3 bases and 9 bases respectively, with 21 bases between them. CDR3 length: 15 amino acids. Looked up from germline, CDR1 is WSHSY and CDR2 is SAAADI.

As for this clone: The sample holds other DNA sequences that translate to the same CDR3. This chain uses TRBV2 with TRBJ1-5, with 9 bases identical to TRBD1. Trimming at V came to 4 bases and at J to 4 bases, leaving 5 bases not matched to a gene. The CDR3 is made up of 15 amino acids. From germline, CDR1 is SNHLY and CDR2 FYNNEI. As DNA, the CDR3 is TGTGCCAGCAGTGTTTCCGGACAGGGGAATCAGCCCCAGCATTTT. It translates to CASSVSGQGNQPQHF. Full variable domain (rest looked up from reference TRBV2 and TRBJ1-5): EPEVTQTPSHQVTQMGQEVILRCVPISNHLYFYWYRQILGQKVEFLVSFYNNEISEKSEIFDDQFSVERPDGSNFTLKIRSTKLEDSAMYFCASSVSGQGNQPQHFGDGTRLSIL.